There are a few counts of the clone carrying this T cell receptor (beta chain). Antigen unknown. In each case, RNA was isolated and then reverse transcribed into cDNA as the sequencing template. The data were produced by immunoSEQ multiplex PCR, yet TCRdb's version contains in-frame clones alone and is incomplete. This sample has about 90,000 clones; roughly 40% occur once, and the top ten carry roughly 18%. Treatment here: oral pan-JAK inhibitor, 5-10 mg twice daily. The ends were cut back, 3 bases at V and 3 bases at J, with 16 bases in the middle. The V gene's germline CDR1 is SGDLS and CDR2 YYNGEE. The CDR3 spans 15 residues. The data were obtained in a study of CD8+ T cells in alopecia areata. Study as a whole: The authors scored treated patients' severity by affected scalp percentage. Overall study findings and caveats: Tofacitinib significantly brought down scalp clonality and expanded CD8+ clones among top 100. The treated group had a single nonresponder, limiting CD8+ expansion-response conclusions. Lesional scalp exceeded normal scalp in clonality, especially in alopecia totalis/universalis.

The sequence was collected from a human donor with alopecia areata. Specimen: CD8+ T cells sorted from blood, collected at week 24, from a patient treated with tofacitinib. V gene TRBV9 combines with J gene TRBJ2-7; D assignment may be TRBD1 or TRBD2 (6 bases each). CDR3 bases: TGTGCCAGCAGCGCGGGGGCCGGGGGCAACTACGAGCAGTACTTC. This gives the protein CASSAGAGGNYEQYF.